The sequence of this T cell receptor (beta chain) was determined in a study of cytomegalovirus exposure and HLA in healthy donors. On the study more broadly: The study's early data release held roughly 90 million unique TCRs from HLA-typed donors.

V was pared by 2 bases and J by 10 bases, with 9 bases of the junction left unmatched. Germline CDR1 and CDR2: MNHNS and SASEGT. The CDR3 runs to 15 residues. Study findings and constraints: Common viral pathogens (according to a later analysis) appeared linked to several of the most significant clusters.

Primers: 60 Vbeta forward and 13 Jbeta reverse. Some clones are missing from TCRdb's copy, which holds only in-frame ones; the method was immunoSEQ multiplex PCR. The data contain approximately 200,000 clones, approximately 78% of them singletons. Healthy bone marrow donors formed the donor group. This clone appeared a single time. Its target is unknown. The gene calls are TRBV6-1 and TRBJ2-1; 9 positions match TRBD2. The clonotype was recovered from a woman aged 50 to 65 in good health and CMV-seropositive. The source material was PBMCs. The CDR3 reads CASSELGGRAGEQFF. The CDR3 region has the DNA TGTGCCAGCAGTGAACTGGGCGGGAGGGCCGGGGAGCAGTTCTTC.